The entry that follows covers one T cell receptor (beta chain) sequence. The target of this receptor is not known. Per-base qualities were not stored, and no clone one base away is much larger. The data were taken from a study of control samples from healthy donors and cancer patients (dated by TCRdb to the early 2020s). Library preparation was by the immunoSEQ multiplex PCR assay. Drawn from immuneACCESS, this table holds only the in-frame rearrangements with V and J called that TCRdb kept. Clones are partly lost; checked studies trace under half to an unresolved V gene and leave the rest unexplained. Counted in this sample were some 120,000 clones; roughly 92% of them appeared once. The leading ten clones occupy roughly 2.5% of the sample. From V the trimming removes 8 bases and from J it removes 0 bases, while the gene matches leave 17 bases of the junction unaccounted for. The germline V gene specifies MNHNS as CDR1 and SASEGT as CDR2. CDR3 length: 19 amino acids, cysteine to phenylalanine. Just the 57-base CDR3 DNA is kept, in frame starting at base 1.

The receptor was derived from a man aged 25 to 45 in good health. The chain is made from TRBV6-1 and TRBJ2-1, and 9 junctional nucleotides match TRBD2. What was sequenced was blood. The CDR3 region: CASGEVAGAEIPSYNEQFF. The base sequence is TGTGCCAGCGGGGAAGTAGCGGGGGCCGAAATACCCTCCTACAATGAGCAGTTCTTC.